One TCR beta chain is described in this entry. The CDR3 covers 15 residues. J lost 1 base, V lost 4 bases, and 7 bases had no gene match. CDR1 SGHDN and CDR2 FVKESK come from the germline V gene. As handled by the study authors: Amplification from reference gene primers served as the basis for estimated nucleated cell counts. Assay: immunoSEQ multiplex PCR; the TCRdb copy retains only in-frame clones and omits some. For V, J and clone size, that table is used; D and trimming come from the DNA. The table has 150,000 to 160,000 clones, about nine tenths seen once; the top ten hold about 2.5%. These data originate in a study of blood T cell repertoires in COVID-19. Looking at the study overall: The United States, Italy and Spain supplied acute and convalescent COVID-19 samples. PBMCs, B-cell-depleted T cells, or T cells were the source of the cDNA or gDNA that made up the material.

The specimen was peripheral blood. This TCR was recovered from a woman aged 65 to 85 with acute or convalescent COVID-19. The gene calls are TRBV14 and TRBJ2-7, with 7 bases aligning to TRBD2. The CDR3 DNA sequence: TGTGCCAGCAGCCGGGGGGGGTCTGGGTCCTACGAGCAGTACTTC. This codes for CASSRGGSGSYEQYF.